A single sample is the source of the 27 T cell receptor beta chains below, sequenced in a study of T-cell memory formation after mild COVID-19. TCRdb recomputed calls from the 5' RACE reads with MiXCR, one row per CDR3 protein. The data show around 400,000 distinct CDR3 sequences, 24% seen once. Sequencing input: PBMCs or a T cell subset sorted from them (not recorded which). Source of these receptors: an adult woman who had mild COVID-19 (a few samples of this study predate the infection). Cell type and time point are not known.

This chain uses TRBV6-1 with TRBJ2-7; 8 nucleotides agree with TRBD1. J gave up 2 bases and V 3 bases, and 12 bases lay outside the gene matches. CDR1 and CDR2 (germline): MNHNS, SASEGT. The CDR3 covers 17 residues. CDR3 loop: CASSDGQGAYRAYEQYF. The CDR3 bases are TGTGCCAGCAGTGATGGGCAGGGGGCGTATCGGGCCTACGAGCAGTACTTC.

The table lists this clonotype with many counts. J is TRBJ1-5 and V is TRBV29-1, with D hard to call. The germline V gene has CDR1 SQVTM and CDR2 ANQGSEA. The CDR3 spans 13 residues. Trimming stripped 6 bases from V and 5 bases from J, with 14 bases between. CDR3 DNA sequence: TGCAGCGTCAAAAGGGCATTTGATCAGCCCCAGCATTTT. Protein: CSVKRAFDQPQHF. The full variable domain, with the rest looked up from reference TRBV29-1 and TRBJ1-5, is SAVISQKPSRDICQRGTSLTIQCQVDSQVTMMFWYRQQPGQSLTLIATANQGSEATYESGFVIDKFPISRPNLTFSTLTVSNMSPEDSSIYLCSVKRAFDQPQHFGDGTRLSIL.

This clonotype appeared a few times. This chain uses TRBV12-3 or TRBV12-4 with TRBJ2-5; D perhaps matches TRBD2 (5 bases). V was pared by 9 bases and J by 1 base, with 9 bases between. The CDR3 is 12 residues long. The CDR3 is CASTGSQETQYF. Written as DNA, the CDR3 is TGTGCCAGTACGGGGAGCCAAGAGACCCAGTACTTC.

The V call is TRBV20-1, the J call TRBJ2-7; D call uncertain. With 1 base removed from V and 5 bases from J, the gap between germline ends came to 6 bases. CDR3 length: 11 amino acids. Looked up from germline, CDR1 is DFQATT and CDR2 is SNEGSKA (reference sequence). This chain's CDR3 is CSARGGNEQYF. CDR3 DNA sequence: TGCAGTGCTAGAGGGGGTAACGAGCAGTACTTC.

The V call is TRBV5-1, the J call TRBJ1-2; D perhaps matches TRBD1 (5 bases). The V gene lost 2 bases and the J gene lost 6 bases, with 26 bases spanning the gap. Germline V gives CDR1 SGHRS, CDR2 YFSETQ. The CDR3 consists of 18 residues. The CDR3 here is CASSFLSSVAGPYNGYTF. The CDR3 coding sequence is TGCGCCAGCAGCTTTCTCTCCAGCGTGGCAGGGCCCTATAATGGCTACACCTTC.

The CDR3 DNA is TGTGCCAGCTCTACACCCAGGCCAGGGAAGGGGACAGATACGCAGTATTTT. It codes for CASSTPRPGKGTDTQYF. This chain joins TRBV18 and TRBJ2-3, with TRBD1 as a possible D gene (5 bases). This CDR3 has 17 residues. Trimming left V 6 bases short and J 3 bases short, with 22 bases between. Germline assignment: CDR1 KGHSH and CDR2 LQKENI.

This clonotype appeared a few times. The chain recombines TRBV7-9 with TRBJ1-4; weak D call: TRBD1 (6 bases). Trimming removed 5 bases from V and 0 bases from J, with 13 bases in between. The CDR3 extends over 16 amino acids. Germline V gives CDR1 SEHNR, CDR2 FQNEAQ (reference sequence). The CDR3 protein is CASSLPQGPTNEKLFF. CDR3 bases: TGTGCCAGCAGCCTCCCACAGGGCCCAACTAATGAAAAACTGTTTTTT.

This clonotype was observed a handful of times. V is TRBV10-3 and J is TRBJ2-7; the D gene is possibly TRBD1 (5 bases). CDR3 length: 15 amino acids. The germline V gene has CDR1 ENHRY and CDR2 SYGVKD. Trimming took off 4 bases at V and 5 bases at J, with 18 bases between the two ends. The CDR3 spells CAISAEQALRHEQYF. The CDR3 DNA is TGTGCCATCAGTGCGGAACAGGCGTTGAGGCACGAGCAGTACTTC.

This sequence joins TRBV19 and TRBJ2-1; TRBD1 agrees at 7 bases. Germline V gives CDR1 LNHDA, CDR2 SQIVND (reference sequence). Trimming removed 5 bases from V and 12 bases from J; junction bases left unmatched: 7. The CDR3 contains 12 residues. CDR3 coding DNA: TGTGCCAGTAGTGCCAGGGGGAAAGGGCAGTTCTTC. It is translated as CASSARGKGQFF.

This clonotype was seen only a few times. This chain uses TRBV13 with TRBJ1-5; D gene uncertain. The V end lost 2 bases, the J end lost 4 bases, and 6 bases lay between the germline ends. The CDR3 is 13 amino acids. CDR1 and CDR2 from the germline V gene are PRHDT and FYEKMQ (reference sequence). The CDR3, as DNA: TGTGCCAGCAGCTTAAAGGCTAATCAGCCCCAGCATTTT. It codes for CASSLKANQPQHF. Full variable domain (missing parts from reference TRBV13 and TRBJ1-5): AAGVIQSPRHLIKEKRETATLKCYPIPRHDTVYWYQQGPGQDPQFLISFYEKMQSDKGSIPDRFSAQQFSDYHSELNMSSLELGDSALYFCASSLKANQPQHFGDGTRLSIL.

The chain carries TRBV7-9 and TRBJ1-1; D is uncertain. V lost 1 base and J 1 base, leaving 7 bases between the germline ends. Germline lookup yields CDR1 SEHNR and CDR2 FQNEAQ (reference sequence). This CDR3 spans 14 amino acids. The CDR3 loop is CASSLGSENTEAFF. CDR3 DNA: TGTGCCAGCAGCTTAGGGTCGGAGAACACTGAAGCTTTCTTT.

The genes are TRBV9 and TRBJ2-2; 15 nucleotides agree with TRBD2. Germline V gene sequence: CDR1 SGDLS, CDR2 YYNGEE. CDR3 size: 17 residues. Trimming removed 3 bases from V and 5 bases from J; junction bases left unmatched: 5. DNA of the CDR3: TGTGCCAGCAGCGAGGGACTAGCGGGAGGAGGGACCGGGGAGCTGTTTTTT. Translated, it gives CASSEGLAGGGTGELFF.

The sample holds a few counts of this clonotype. The chain carries TRBV5-6 and TRBJ2-2, with 9 bases lining up with TRBD1. The CDR3 covers 15 residues. Germline lookup yields CDR1 SGHDT and CDR2 YYEEEE. V trimming: 5 bases; J trimming: 3 bases; junction bases outside the gene matches: 5. The CDR3 reads CASSWDRDYTGELFF. The CDR3 coding sequence is TGTGCCAGCAGTTGGGACAGGGACTACACCGGGGAGCTGTTTTTT.

V usage is TRBV7-6 and J usage is TRBJ2-7, with D perhaps assigned TRBD1 or TRBD2 (5 bases each). V was pared by 4 bases and J by 7 bases, with 14 bases between. Germline V gene sequence: CDR1 SGHVS, CDR2 FNYEAQ. The CDR3 is made up of 13 amino acids. In DNA, the CDR3 is TGTGCCAGCAGCTCCGGGACGGGCGGGGAGCAGTACTTC. Translated: CASSSGTGGEQYF. The full variable domain, its missing parts supplied by reference TRBV7-6 and TRBJ2-7, is GAGVSQSPRYKVTKRGQDVALRCDPISGHVSLYWYRQALGQGPEFLTYFNYEAQQDKSGLPNDRFSAERPEGSISTLTIQRTEQRDSAMYRCASSSGTGGEQYFGPGTRLTVT.

This clonotype was recorded a few times. The CDR3 bases are TGCGCCAGCAGCTTTGACAGGGGATTGGCAGAGACCCAGTACTTC. Translated: CASSFDRGLAETQYF. The chain combines TRBV5-1 with TRBJ2-5, with 8 bases fitting TRBD1. V was pared by 2 bases and J by 4 bases, with 7 bases of the junction left unmatched. The CDR3 is 15 residues long. The germline CDR1 and CDR2 sequences are SGHRS and YFSETQ.

The rearrangement joins TRBV15 to TRBJ2-2; D gene unclear. Trimming left V 0 bases short and J 1 base short, with 6 bases between. This CDR3 spans 15 amino acids. Germline V gene lookup returns CDR1 LNHNV and CDR2 YYDKDF (reference sequence). The DNA of the CDR3 is TGTGCCACCAGCAGAGATCGATTGAACACCGGGGAGCTGTTTTTT. Amino acids: CATSRDRLNTGELFF.

This clonotype was observed once. This chain links TRBV6-5 with TRBJ2-3; 14 bases match TRBD2. Trimming at V came to 6 bases and at J to 3 bases, leaving 5 bases not matched to a gene. CDR1 is MNHEY, CDR2 SVGAGI, per germline. This CDR3 region has 16 residues. The CDR3 reads CASRGGTSGSTDTQYF. In DNA form, the CDR3 reads TGTGCCAGCAGGGGGGGGACTAGCGGGAGTACAGATACGCAGTATTTT.

This clonotype was counted only a few times. The chain uses TRBV7-9 and TRBJ2-3, with 9 nucleotides matching TRBD2. Trimming at V came to 5 bases and at J to 6 bases, leaving 15 bases not matched to a gene. The CDR3 totals 17 residues. CDR1 and CDR2 (germline): SEHNR, FQNEAQ (reference sequence). CDR3 DNA sequence: TGTGCCAGCAGCGAGGGGGGCCTTAGCGGGAGAGGTGATACGCAGTATTTT. It translates to CASSEGGLSGRGDTQYF.

The chain couples TRBV20-1 to TRBJ2-2; no clear D gene. CDR1 is DFQATT and CDR2 is SNEGSKA in the germline V gene (reference sequence). The CDR3 runs to 13 residues. The V end lost 3 bases, the J end lost 4 bases, and 9 bases lay between the germline ends. CDR3 region: CSASPLPTGELFF. As DNA, the CDR3 is TGCAGTGCTAGTCCTCTCCCCACCGGGGAGCTGTTTTTT.

V and J are TRBV6-5 and TRBJ1-1; maybe TRBD1 (5 bases). Germline loops: CDR1 MNHEY, CDR2 SVGAGI. The CDR3 length is 15 residues. The V end was cut by 6 bases, the J end by 2 bases, with 16 bases between. The CDR3 DNA reads TGTGCCAGCAGATGGAACAGGTACCTTAACACTGAAGCTTTCTTT. As protein: CASRWNRYLNTEAFF.

The CDR3 loop reads CASSPWDTKLSGNTIYF. The CDR3 DNA reads as TGTGCCAGCTCACCATGGGACACCAAACTCTCTGGAAACACCATATATTTT. The V call is TRBV18, the J call TRBJ1-3; possible D gene TRBD1, 6 bases. The CDR3 is made up of 17 amino acids. V was cut by 2 bases and J by 0 bases, with 14 bases left in between. Per the germline V gene, CDR1 is KGHSH and CDR2 is LQKENI.

This clonotype came up a few times. CDR3 nucleotide sequence: TGTGCCAGCAGCTTAGCCTACGACAGGAACACTGAAGCTTTCTTT. Protein product: CASSLAYDRNTEAFF. The chain carries TRBV11-3 and TRBJ1-1, with TRBD1 as a possible D gene (5 bases). V shed 1 base and J shed 1 base, with 10 bases lying between them. CDR1 and CDR2 (germline): SGHNT, YENEEA. The CDR3 spans 15 residues.

V usage is TRBV6-2 or TRBV6-3 and J usage is TRBJ2-3, with D maybe TRBD1 (5 bases). V shed 3 bases and J shed 4 bases, with 11 bases lying between them. The CDR3 is 14 amino acids. The germline CDR1 and CDR2 sequences are MNHEY and SVGEGT. The CDR3 DNA reads TGTGCCAGCAGTTATTGGGTAGGGGCAGATACGCAGTATTTT. It encodes CASSYWVGADTQYF.

There are a few counts of this clonotype. This chain connects TRBV6-6 to TRBJ2-5, with D perhaps matching TRBD1 or TRBD2 (7 bases each). This CDR3 is 13 amino acids long. V was cut by 8 bases and J by 5 bases, with 15 bases left in between. Looked up from germline, CDR1 is MNHNY and CDR2 is SVGAGI (reference sequence). CDR3 bases: TGTGCCAGCGGGAGGGGGCCCTATGAGACCCAGTACTTC. It yields the protein CASGRGPYETQYF.

The CDR3 reads CASSSALTTGLAGYQETQYF. CDR3 sequence (DNA): TGTGCCAGCAGCTCCGCTCTTACTACGGGACTAGCGGGATACCAAGAGACCCAGTACTTC. This chain connects TRBV11-2 to TRBJ2-5, with TRBD2 identical over 13 bases. After removal of 4 bases from V and 0 bases from J, the junction contained 14 bases not matched to a gene. Germline V gives CDR1 SGHAT, CDR2 FQNNGV. The CDR3 has 20 residues.

V and J are TRBV15 and TRBJ2-5; D not certain. The V end was cut by 6 bases, the J end by 2 bases, with 19 bases between. There are 16 residues in the CDR3. Germline V CDR1 and CDR2: LNHNV, YYDKDF (reference sequence). This CDR3 reads CATSAGGRQVQETQYF. CDR3 sequence (DNA): TGTGCCACCAGTGCCGGCGGCAGGCAGGTGCAAGAGACCCAGTACTTC. Filled out from reference TRBV15 and TRBJ2-5, the complete variable domain reads DAMVIQNPRYQVTQFGKPVTLSCSQTLNHNVMYWYQQKSSQAPKLLFHYYDKDFNNEADTPDNFQSRRPNTSFCFLDIRSPGLGDTAMYLCATSAGGRQVQETQYFGPGTRLLVL.

A few counts support this clonotype. The chain uses TRBV11-1 and TRBJ1-1, with D possibly being TRBD1 (6 bases). This CDR3 is built from 14 residues. Trimming took off 3 bases at V and 3 bases at J, with 11 bases between the two ends. Per germline, CDR1 SGHAT and CDR2 FQDESV (reference sequence). CDR3 in amino acids: CASSFRGFDTEAFF. The DNA for the CDR3 is TGTGCCAGCAGCTTCAGGGGTTTTGACACTGAAGCTTTCTTT.